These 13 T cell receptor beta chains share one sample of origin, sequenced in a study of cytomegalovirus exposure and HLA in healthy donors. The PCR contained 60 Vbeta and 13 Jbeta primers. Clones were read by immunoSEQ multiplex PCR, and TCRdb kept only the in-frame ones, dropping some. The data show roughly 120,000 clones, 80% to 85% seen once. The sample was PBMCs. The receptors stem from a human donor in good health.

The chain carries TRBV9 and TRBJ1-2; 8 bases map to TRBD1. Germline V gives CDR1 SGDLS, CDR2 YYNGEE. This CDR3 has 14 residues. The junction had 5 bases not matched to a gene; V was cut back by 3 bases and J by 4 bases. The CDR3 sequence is CASSANRGSYGYTF. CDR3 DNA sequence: TGTGCCAGCAGCGCGAACAGGGGGTCCTATGGCTACACCTTC. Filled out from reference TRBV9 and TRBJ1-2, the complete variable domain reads DSGVTQTPKHLITATGQRVTLRCSPRSGDLSVYWYQQSLDQGLQFLIQYYNGEERAKGNILERFSAQQFPDLHSELNLSSLELGDSALYFCASSANRGSYGYTFGSGTRLTVV.

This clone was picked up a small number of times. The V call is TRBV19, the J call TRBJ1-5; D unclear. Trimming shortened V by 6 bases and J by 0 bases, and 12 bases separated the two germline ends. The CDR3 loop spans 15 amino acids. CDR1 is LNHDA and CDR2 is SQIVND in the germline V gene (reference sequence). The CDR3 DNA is TGTGCCAGTAGCCACGAGTTATATAGCAATCAGCCCCAGCATTTT. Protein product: CASSHELYSNQPQHF.

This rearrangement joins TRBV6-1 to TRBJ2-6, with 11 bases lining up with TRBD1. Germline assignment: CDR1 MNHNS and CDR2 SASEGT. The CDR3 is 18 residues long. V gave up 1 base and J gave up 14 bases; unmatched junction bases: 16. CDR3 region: CASSEGRGQGVGGRILTF. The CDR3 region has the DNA TGTGCCAGCAGTGAAGGTAGGGGACAGGGGGTCGGGGGACGAATCCTGACTTTC.

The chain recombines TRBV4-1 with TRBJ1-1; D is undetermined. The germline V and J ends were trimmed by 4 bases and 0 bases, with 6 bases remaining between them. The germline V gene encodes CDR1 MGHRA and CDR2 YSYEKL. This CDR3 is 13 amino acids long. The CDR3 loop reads CASSLYMNTEAFF. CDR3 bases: TGCGCCAGCAGCCTATACATGAACACTGAAGCTTTCTTT.

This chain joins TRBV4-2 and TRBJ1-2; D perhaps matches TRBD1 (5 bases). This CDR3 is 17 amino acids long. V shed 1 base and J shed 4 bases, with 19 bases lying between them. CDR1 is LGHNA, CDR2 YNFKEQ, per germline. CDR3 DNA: TGTGCCAGCAGCCAAGGAGATGGGGCGGCAGTCCGCTATGGCTACACCTTC. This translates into CASSQGDGAAVRYGYTF.

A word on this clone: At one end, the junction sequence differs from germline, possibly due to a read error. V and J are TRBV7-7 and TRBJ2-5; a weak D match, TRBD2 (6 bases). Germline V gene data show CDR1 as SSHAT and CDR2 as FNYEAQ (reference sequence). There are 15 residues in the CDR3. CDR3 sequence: CASSLGAGLQETQYF. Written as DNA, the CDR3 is TGTGCTAGCAGCTTAGGAGCGGGCCTCCAAGAGACCCAGTACTTC.

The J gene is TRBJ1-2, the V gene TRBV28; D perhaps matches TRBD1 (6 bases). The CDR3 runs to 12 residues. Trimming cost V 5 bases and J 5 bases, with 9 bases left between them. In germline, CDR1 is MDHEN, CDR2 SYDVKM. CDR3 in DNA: TGTGCCAGCAGTAAAGGACAGTATGGCTACACCTTC. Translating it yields CASSKGQYGYTF.

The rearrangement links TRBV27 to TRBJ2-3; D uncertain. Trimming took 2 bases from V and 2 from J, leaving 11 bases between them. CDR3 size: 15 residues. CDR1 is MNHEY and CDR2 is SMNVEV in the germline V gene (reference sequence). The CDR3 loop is CASSLAVGPTDTQYF. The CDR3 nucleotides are TGTGCCAGCAGTTTAGCGGTGGGTCCCACAGATACGCAGTATTTT.

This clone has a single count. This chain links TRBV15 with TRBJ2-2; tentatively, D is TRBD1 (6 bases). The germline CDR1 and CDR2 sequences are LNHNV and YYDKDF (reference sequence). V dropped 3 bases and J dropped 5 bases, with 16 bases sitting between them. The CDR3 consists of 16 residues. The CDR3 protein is CATSRIQGFGTGELFF. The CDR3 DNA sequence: TGTGCCACCAGCAGGATACAGGGATTTGGGACCGGGGAGCTGTTTTTT.

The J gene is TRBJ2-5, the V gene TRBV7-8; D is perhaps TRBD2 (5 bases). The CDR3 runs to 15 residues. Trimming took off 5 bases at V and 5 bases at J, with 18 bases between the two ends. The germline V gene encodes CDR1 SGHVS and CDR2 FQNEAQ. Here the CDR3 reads CASSQDLPRGETQYF. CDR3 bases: TGTGCCAGCAGCCAGGATCTGCCGAGAGGGGAGACCCAGTACTTC.

CDR3 sequence: CASSLEAQGEGTEAFF. The CDR3 coding sequence is TGTGCCAGCAGCTTAGAAGCACAGGGGGAAGGCACTGAAGCTTTCTTT. The V call is TRBV7-8, the J call TRBJ1-1; TRBD1 aligns across 8 bases. Germline CDR1 SGHVS, CDR2 FQNEAQ. V shed 1 base, J shed 4 bases, and the junction held 8 bases outside the gene matches. The CDR3 is 16 amino acids. Complete variable domain (other parts from reference TRBV7-8 and TRBJ1-1): GAGVSQSPRYKVAKRGQDVALRCDPISGHVSLFWYQQALGQGPEFLTYFQNEAQLDKSGLPSDRFFAERPEGSVSTLKIQRTQQEDSAVYLCASSLEAQGEGTEAFFGQGTRLTVV.

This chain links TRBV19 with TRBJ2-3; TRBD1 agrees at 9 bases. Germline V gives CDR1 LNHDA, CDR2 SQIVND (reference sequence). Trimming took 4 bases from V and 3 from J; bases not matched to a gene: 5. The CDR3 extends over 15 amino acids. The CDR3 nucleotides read TGTGCCAGTAGTAGAGGACAGGGGAGTACAGATACGCAGTATTTT. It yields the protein CASSRGQGSTDTQYF.

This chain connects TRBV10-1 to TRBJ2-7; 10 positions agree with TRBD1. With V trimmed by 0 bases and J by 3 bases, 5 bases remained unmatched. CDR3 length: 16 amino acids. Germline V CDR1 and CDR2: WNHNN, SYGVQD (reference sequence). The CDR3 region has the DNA TGCGCCAGCAGTGAGTCTGGGACAGGGGACTTCTACGAGCAGTACTTC. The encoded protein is CASSESGTGDFYEQYF.